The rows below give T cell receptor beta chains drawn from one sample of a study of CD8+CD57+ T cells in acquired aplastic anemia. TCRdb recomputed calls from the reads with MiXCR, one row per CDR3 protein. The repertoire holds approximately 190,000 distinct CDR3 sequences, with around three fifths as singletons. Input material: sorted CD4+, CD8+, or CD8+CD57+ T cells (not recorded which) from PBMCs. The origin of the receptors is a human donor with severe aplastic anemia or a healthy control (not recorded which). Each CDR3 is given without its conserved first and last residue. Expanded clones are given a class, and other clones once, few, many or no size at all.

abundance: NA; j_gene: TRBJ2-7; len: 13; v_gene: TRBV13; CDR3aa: ASSVRTSGTYEQY
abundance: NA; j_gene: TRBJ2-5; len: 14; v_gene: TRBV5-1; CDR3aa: ASSEPGGPSGETQY
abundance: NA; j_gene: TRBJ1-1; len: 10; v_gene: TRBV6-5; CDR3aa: ASSDSGSEAF
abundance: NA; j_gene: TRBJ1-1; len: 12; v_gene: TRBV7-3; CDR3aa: ASSFTGMGTEAF
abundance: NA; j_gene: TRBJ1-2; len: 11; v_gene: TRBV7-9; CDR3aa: ASSLLGHYGYT
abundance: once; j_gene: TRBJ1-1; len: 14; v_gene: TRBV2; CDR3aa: ASRLETGEWNTEAF
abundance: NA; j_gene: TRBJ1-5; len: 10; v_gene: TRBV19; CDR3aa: ASSILGQPQH
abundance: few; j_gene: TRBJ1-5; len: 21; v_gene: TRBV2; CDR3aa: ASRADRGQVNEKLFFGSGTQH
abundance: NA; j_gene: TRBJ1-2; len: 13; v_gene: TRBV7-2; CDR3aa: ASSGLPRDTYGYT
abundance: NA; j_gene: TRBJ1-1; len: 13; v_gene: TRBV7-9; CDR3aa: ASSEFQGRSTEAF
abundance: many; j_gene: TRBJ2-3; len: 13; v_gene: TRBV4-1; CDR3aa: ASSQPPGTTDTQY
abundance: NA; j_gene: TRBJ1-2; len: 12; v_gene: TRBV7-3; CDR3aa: ASSLGTTNYGYT
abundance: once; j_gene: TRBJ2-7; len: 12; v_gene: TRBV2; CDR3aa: ASKERSGPYEQY
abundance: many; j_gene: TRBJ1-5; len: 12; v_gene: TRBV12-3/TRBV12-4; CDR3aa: ASSPWHSNQPQH
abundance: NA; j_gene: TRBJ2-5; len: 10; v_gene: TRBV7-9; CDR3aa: ASSQRLETQY
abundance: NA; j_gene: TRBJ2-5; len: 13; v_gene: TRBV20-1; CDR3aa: SASNALAGGETQY
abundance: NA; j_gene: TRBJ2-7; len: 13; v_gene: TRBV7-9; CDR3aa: ASSLGGGGTYEQY
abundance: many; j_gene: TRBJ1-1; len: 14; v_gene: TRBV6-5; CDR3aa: ASSYEHVDMNTEAF
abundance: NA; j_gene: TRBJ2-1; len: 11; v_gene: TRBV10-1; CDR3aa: AVQRASSDEQF
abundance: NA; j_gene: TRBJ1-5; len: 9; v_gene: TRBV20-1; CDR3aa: SGWQGGTQH
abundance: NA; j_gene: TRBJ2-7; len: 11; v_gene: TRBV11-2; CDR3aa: ASSLGPLGEQY
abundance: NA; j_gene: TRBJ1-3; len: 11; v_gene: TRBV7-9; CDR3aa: ASTGGDGNTIY
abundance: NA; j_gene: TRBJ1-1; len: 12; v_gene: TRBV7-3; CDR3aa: ASSLTLGGPEAF
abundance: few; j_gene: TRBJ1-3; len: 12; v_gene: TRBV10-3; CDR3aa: AISDMGGGNTIY
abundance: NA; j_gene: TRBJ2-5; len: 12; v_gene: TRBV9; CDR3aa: ASSAQQVQETQY
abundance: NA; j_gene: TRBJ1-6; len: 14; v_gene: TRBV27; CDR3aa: ASSSATSSYNSPLH
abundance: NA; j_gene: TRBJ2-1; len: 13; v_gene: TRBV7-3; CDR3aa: ASSLVRASYNEQF
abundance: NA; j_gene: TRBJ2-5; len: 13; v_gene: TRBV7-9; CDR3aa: ASSSVAGEGETQY
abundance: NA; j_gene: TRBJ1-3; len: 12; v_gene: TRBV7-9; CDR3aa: AGHDSYSGNTIY
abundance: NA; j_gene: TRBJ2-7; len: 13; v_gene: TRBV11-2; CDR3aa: ASSQEWTGGAERY
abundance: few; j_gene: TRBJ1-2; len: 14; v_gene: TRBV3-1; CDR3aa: ASSPDRGTLNYGYT
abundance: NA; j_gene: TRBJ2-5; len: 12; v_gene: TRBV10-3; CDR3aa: AIKRGLGQETQY
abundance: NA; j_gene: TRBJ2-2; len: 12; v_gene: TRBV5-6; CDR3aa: ASQEGSNTGERF
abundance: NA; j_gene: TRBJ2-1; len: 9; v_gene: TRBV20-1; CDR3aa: SARDPRKQF
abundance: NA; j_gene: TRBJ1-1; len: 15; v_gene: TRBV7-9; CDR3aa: ASSSTGLVGPNTEAF
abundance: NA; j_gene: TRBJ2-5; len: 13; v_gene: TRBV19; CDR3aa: ASSRGQGLQEAQY
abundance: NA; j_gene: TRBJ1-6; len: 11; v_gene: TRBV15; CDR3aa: ATSRGRNSPLH
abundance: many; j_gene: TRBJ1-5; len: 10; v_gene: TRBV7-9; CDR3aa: ASRDSNQPQH
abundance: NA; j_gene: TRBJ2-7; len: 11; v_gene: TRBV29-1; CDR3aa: SLSMGVNYEQY
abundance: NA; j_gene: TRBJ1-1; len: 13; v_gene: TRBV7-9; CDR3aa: ASSPRYGMNTEAF
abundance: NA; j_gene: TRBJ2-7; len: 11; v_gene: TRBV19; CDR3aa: ASGSDRAYEQY
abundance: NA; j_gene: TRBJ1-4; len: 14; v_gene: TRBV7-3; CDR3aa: ASSLGGRGGSEKLF
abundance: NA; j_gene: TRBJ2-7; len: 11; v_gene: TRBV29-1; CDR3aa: SVRDLGTYEQY
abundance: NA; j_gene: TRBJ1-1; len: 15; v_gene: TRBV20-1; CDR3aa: SASSIGGTGPNTEAF
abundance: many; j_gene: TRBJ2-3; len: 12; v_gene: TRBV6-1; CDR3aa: ASKWDRNTDTQY
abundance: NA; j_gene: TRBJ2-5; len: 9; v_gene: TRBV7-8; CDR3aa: ASSALETQY
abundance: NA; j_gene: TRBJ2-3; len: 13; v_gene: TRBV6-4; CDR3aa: ASSDSAGSTDTQY
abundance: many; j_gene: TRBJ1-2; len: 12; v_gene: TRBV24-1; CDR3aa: ATAPGTLNYGYT
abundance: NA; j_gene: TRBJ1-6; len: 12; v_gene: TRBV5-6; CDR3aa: ASTNRDSNSPLH
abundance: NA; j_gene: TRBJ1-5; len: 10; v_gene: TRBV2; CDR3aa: ASRREGQPQH
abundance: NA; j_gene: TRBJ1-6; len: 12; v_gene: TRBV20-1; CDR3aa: SARAGKEESPLH
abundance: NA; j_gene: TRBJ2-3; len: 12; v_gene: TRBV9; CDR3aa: ASSPGTGPDTQY
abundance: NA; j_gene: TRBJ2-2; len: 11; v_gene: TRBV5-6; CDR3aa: ASSTDTTGELF
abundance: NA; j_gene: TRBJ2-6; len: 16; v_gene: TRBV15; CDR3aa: ATSRGGGTNSGANVLT